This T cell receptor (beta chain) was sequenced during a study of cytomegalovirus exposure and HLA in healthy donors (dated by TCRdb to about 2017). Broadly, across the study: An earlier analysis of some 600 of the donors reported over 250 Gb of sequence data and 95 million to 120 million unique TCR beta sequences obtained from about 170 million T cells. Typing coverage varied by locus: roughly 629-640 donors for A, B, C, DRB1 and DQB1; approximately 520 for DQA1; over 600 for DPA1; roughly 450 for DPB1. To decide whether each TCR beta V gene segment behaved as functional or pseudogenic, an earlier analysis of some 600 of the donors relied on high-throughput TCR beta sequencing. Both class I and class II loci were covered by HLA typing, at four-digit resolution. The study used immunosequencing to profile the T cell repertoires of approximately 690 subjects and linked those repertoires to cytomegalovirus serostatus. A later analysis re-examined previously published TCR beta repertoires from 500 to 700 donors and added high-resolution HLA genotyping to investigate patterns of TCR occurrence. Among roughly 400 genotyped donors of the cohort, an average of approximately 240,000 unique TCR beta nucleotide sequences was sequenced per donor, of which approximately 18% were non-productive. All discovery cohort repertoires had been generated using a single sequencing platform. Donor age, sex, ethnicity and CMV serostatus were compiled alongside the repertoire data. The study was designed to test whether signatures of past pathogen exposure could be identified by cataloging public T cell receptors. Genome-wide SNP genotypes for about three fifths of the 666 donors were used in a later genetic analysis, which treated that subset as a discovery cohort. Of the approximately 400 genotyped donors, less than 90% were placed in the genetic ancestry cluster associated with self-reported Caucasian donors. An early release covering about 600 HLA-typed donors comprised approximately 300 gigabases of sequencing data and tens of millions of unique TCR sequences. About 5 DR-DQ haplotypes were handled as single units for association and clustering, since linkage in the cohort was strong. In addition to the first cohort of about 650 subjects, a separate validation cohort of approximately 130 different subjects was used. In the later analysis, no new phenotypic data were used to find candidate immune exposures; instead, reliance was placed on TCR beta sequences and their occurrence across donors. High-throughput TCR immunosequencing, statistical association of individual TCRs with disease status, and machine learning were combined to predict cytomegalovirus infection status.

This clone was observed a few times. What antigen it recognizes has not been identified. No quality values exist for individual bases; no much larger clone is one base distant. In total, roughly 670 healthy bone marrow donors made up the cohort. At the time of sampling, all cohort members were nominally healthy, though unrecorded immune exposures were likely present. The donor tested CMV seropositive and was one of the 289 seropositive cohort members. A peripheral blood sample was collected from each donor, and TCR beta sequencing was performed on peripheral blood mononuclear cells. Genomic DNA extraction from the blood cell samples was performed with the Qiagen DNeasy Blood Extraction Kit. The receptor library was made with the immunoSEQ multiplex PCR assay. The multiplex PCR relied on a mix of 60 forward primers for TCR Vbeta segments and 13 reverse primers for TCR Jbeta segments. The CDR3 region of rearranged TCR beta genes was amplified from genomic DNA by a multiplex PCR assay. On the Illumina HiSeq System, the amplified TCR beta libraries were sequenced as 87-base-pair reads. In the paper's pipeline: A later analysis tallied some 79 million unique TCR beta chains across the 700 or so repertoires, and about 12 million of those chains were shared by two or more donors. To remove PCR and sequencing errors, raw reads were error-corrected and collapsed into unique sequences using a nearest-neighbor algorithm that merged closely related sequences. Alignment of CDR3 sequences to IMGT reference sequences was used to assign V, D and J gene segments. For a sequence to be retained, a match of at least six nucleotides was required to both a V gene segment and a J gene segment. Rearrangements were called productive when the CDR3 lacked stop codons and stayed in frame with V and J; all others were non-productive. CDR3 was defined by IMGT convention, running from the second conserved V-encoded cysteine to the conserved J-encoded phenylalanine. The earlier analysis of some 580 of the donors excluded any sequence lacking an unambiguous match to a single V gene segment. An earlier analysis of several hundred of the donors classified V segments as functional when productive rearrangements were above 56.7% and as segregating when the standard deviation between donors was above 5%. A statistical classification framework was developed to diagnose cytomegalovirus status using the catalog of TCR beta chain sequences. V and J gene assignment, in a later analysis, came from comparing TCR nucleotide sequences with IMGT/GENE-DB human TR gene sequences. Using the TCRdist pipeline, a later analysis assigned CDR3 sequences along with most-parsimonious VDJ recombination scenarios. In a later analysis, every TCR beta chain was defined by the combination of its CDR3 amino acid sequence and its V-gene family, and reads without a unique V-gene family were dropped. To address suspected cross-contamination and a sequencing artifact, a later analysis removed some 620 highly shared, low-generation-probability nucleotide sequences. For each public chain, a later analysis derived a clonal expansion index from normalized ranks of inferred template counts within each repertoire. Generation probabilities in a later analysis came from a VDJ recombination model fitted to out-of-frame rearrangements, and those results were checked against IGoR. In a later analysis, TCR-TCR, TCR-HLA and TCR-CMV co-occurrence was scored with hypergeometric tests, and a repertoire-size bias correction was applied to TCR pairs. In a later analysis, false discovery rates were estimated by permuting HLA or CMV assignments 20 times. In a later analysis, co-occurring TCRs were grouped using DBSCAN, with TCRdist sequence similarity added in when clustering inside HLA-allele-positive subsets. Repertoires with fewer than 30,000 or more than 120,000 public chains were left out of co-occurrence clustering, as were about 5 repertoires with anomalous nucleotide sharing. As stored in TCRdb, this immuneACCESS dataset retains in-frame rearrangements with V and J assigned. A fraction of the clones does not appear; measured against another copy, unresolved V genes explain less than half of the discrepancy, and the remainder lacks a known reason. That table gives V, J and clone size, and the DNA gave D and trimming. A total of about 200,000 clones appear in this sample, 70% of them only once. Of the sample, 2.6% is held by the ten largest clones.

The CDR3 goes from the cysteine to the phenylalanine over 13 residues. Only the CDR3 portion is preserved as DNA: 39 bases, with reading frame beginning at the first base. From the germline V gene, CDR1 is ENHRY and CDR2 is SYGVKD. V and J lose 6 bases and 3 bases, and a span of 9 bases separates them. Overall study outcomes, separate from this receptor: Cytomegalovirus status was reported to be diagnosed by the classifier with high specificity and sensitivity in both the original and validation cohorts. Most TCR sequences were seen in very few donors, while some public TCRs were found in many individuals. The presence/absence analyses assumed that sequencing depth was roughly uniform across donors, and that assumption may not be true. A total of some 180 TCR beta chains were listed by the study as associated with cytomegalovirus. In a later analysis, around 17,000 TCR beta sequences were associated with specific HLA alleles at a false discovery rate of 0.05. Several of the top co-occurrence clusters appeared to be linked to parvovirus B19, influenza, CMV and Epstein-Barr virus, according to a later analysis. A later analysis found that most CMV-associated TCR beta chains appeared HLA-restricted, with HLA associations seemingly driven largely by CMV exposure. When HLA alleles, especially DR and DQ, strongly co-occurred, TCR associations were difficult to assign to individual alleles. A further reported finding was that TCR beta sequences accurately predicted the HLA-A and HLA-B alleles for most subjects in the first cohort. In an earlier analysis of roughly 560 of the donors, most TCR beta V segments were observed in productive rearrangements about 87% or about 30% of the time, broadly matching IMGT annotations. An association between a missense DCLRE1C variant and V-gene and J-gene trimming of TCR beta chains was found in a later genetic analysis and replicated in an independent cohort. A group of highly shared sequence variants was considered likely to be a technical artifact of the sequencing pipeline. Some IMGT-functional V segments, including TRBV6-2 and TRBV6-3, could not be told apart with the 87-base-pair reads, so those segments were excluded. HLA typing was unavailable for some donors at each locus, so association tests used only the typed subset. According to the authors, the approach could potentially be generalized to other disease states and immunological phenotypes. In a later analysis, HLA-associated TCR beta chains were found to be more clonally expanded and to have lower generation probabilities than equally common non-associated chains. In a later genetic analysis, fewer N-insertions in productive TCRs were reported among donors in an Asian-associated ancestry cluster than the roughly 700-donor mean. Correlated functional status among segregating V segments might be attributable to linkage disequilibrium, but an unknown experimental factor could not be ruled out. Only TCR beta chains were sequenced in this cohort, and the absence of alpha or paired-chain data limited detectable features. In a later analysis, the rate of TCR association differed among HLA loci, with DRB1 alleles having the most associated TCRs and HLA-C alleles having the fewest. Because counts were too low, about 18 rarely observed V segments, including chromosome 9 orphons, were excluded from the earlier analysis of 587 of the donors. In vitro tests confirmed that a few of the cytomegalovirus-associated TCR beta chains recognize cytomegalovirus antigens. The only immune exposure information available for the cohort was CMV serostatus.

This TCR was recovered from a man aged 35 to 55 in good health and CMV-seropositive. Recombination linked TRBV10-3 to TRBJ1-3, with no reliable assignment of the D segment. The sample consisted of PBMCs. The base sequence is TGTGCCATCAGGCCGGGGATTGGAAACACCATATATTTT. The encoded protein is CAIRPGIGNTIYF.